These T cell receptor beta chains were read from a single sample in a study of neurological immune-mediated disorders. TCRdb reprocessed the 5' RACE reads via MiXCR and lists one record per CDR3 protein. The profile shows about 49,000 distinct CDR3 sequences, roughly 13% of them singletons. Source material: PBMCs. All receptors derive from a male donor with HTLV-1-associated myelopathy (HAM/TSP). The CDR3 runs from the conserved cysteine through the conserved F or W. Size tells how often a clone was seen (once, few, many) or the class of an expanded clone, and some rows leave it out.

clone size: many; J gene: TRBJ1-2; CDR3 length: 13; V gene: TRBV7-8; CDR3 protein: CASSLGPVYGYTF
clone size: .; J gene: TRBJ2-7; CDR3 length: 16; V gene: TRBV10-3; CDR3 protein: CAIGLNLTGGSYEQYF
clone size: .; J gene: TRBJ2-5; CDR3 length: 13; V gene: TRBV18; CDR3 protein: CASSPPGQETQYF
clone size: many; J gene: TRBJ1-2; CDR3 length: 12; V gene: TRBV6-1; CDR3 protein: CASSGTGYGYTF
clone size: many; J gene: TRBJ2-3; CDR3 length: 15; V gene: TRBV5-1; CDR3 protein: CASSWQDEESDTQYF
clone size: .; J gene: TRBJ2-3; CDR3 length: 15; V gene: TRBV20-1; CDR3 protein: CSARDFRGATDTQYF
clone size: .; J gene: .; CDR3 length: 17; V gene: TRBV7-2; CDR3 protein: CASSLLRGTTPNNEQFF
clone size: many; J gene: TRBJ2-7; CDR3 length: 14; V gene: TRBV20-1; CDR3 protein: CSARDRKAYYEQYF
clone size: .; J gene: TRBJ1-5; CDR3 length: 14; V gene: TRBV7-2; CDR3 protein: CASSLLGGNQPQHF
clone size: .; J gene: TRBJ2-1; CDR3 length: 17; V gene: TRBV20-1; CDR3 protein: CSASLAGGDLTYNEQFF
clone size: few; J gene: TRBJ1-1; CDR3 length: 15; V gene: TRBV12-5; CDR3 protein: CASGLVQGGSTEAFF
clone size: many; J gene: TRBJ1-5; CDR3 length: 16; V gene: TRBV20-1; CDR3 protein: CSAYQVRWGGNQPQHF
clone size: many; J gene: TRBJ2-5; CDR3 length: 14; V gene: TRBV7-9; CDR3 protein: CASSRQVYQETQYF
clone size: few; J gene: TRBJ1-5; CDR3 length: 15; V gene: TRBV7-2; CDR3 protein: CASSQGRPLGQPQHF
clone size: many; J gene: TRBJ1-4; CDR3 length: 15; V gene: TRBV18; CDR3 protein: CASSPPPLGAEKLFF
clone size: many; J gene: TRBJ2-1; CDR3 length: 14; V gene: TRBV12-3/TRBV12-4; CDR3 protein: CASSTTGTATRPFF
clone size: many; J gene: TRBJ1-2; CDR3 length: 14; V gene: TRBV5-1; CDR3 protein: CASSGETSGTGYTF
clone size: many; J gene: TRBJ2-5; CDR3 length: 16; V gene: TRBV20-1; CDR3 protein: CSASSLGAGGLKTQYF
clone size: few; J gene: TRBJ1-3; CDR3 length: 16; V gene: TRBV21-1; CDR3 protein: CASSTNDSHSGNTIYF
clone size: many; J gene: TRBJ2-1; CDR3 length: 14; V gene: TRBV7-2; CDR3 protein: CASSLVWKDGEQFF
clone size: many; J gene: TRBJ1-2; CDR3 length: 15; V gene: TRBV5-1; CDR3 protein: CASSLGGQGSYGYTF
clone size: many; J gene: TRBJ2-1; CDR3 length: 14; V gene: TRBV10-3; CDR3 protein: CAISASSGVDEQFF
clone size: .; J gene: TRBJ1-4; CDR3 length: 14; V gene: TRBV4-3; CDR3 protein: CANSLIGVRDKLFF
clone size: many; J gene: TRBJ2-5; CDR3 length: 15; V gene: TRBV3-1; CDR3 protein: CASSQGEIQPETQYF
clone size: many; J gene: TRBJ2-1; CDR3 length: 16; V gene: TRBV5-1; CDR3 protein: CASSLVIPSSYNEQFF
clone size: many; J gene: TRBJ2-3; CDR3 length: 16; V gene: TRBV20-1; CDR3 protein: CSARDLAGENTDTQYF
clone size: many; J gene: TRBJ1-1; CDR3 length: 14; V gene: TRBV20-1; CDR3 protein: CSARREGGSTEAFF
clone size: many; J gene: TRBJ2-5; CDR3 length: 15; V gene: TRBV2; CDR3 protein: CASSERRGGLETQYF
clone size: many; J gene: TRBJ2-3; CDR3 length: 13; V gene: TRBV6-5; CDR3 protein: CASTKRVTDTQYF
clone size: many; J gene: TRBJ1-1; CDR3 length: 12; V gene: TRBV3-1; CDR3 protein: CASSPVTGGAFF
clone size: many; J gene: TRBJ1-5; CDR3 length: 17; V gene: TRBV5-5; CDR3 protein: CASSPGSAGIGNQPQHF
clone size: many; J gene: TRBJ2-1; CDR3 length: 13; V gene: TRBV5-6; CDR3 protein: CASRPTGYNEQFF
clone size: many; J gene: TRBJ2-7; CDR3 length: 16; V gene: TRBV7-2; CDR3 protein: CASSLDSGGTTYEQYF
clone size: many; J gene: TRBJ2-3; CDR3 length: 14; V gene: TRBV5-1; CDR3 protein: CASSFGSSTDTQYF
clone size: many; J gene: TRBJ2-5; CDR3 length: 15; V gene: TRBV5-1; CDR3 protein: CASSLTSGGHETQYF
clone size: many; J gene: TRBJ2-3; CDR3 length: 13; V gene: TRBV7-2; CDR3 protein: CASSLFVSDTQYF